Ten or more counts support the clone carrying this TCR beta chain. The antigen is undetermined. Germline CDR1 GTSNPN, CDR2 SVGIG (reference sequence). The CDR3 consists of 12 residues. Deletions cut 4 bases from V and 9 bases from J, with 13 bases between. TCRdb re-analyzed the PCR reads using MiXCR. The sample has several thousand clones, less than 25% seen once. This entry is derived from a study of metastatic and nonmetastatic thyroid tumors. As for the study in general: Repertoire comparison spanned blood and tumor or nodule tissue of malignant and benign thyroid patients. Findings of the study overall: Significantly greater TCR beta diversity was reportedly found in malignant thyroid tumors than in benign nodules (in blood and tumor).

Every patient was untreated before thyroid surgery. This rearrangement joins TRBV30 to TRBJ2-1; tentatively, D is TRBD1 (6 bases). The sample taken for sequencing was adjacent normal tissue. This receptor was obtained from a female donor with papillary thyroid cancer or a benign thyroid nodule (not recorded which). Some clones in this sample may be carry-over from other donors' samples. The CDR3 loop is CAWTRGILEQFF. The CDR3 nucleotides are TGTGCCTGGACAAGGGGGATTCTTGAGCAGTTCTTC.